Reported below is one TCR beta chain. The V and J ends lost 2 bases and 5 bases, in that order; junction bases with no gene match: 4. CDR1 is SGHTA and CDR2 is FQGTGA in the germline V gene. This CDR3 comprises 15 residues. Clones were sequenced by immunoSEQ multiplex PCR, and TCRdb holds only the in-frame ones, with some missing. Here the sample spans about 14,000 clones, nearly 95% being singletons. This sample is drawn from a study of T cell clonotyping in hematopoietic cell transplantation. The sequenced sample was PBMCs, obtained 30 days after allogeneic stem cell transplant. This TCR derives from a male patient in his sixties who had an allogeneic stem cell transplant from an unrelated donor, so the T cells may come from the graft donor. Some clones in this sample may be carry-over from other donors' samples. The V gene is TRBV7-3, the J gene TRBJ2-2; 8 bases are shared with TRBD2. CDR3 nucleotides: TGTGCCAGCAGCTTAGGACTAGCTCAAACCGGGGAGCTGTTTTTT. Its protein product is CASSLGLAQTGELFF.